One and the same sample provided the 32 T cell receptor beta chains below, sequenced in a study of T cell changes during pregnancy in multiple sclerosis. Profiling relied on immunoSEQ multiplex PCR, and the TCRdb table lists in-frame clones only, not all of them. The top ten hold under 0.9% of the sample, which has roughly 40,000 clones, approximately 90% seen once. The specimen was CD4+ T cells from peripheral blood mononuclear cells, collected before pregnancy. The source of these receptors is a female donor with multiple sclerosis, enrolled in a pregnancy study.

Notes on this clone: A read error may produce the germline difference seen at one junction end. The V and J genes are TRBV7-7 and TRBJ2-1; 11 bases are a match to TRBD2. The CDR3 is 15 residues long. Germline loops: CDR1 SSHAT, CDR2 FNYEAQ (reference sequence). CDR3 DNA sequence: TGTGCTAGCAGCTTCACTAGCGGGAGAGGCGATGAGCAGTTCTTC. Residues: CASSFTSGRGDEQFF.

The chain recombines TRBV15 with TRBJ1-1; perhaps TRBD1 as D (6 bases). CDR3 size: 14 residues. Germline loops: CDR1 LNHNV, CDR2 YYDKDF (reference sequence). Trimming removed 0 bases at V and 4 bases at J, with 9 bases between. CDR3 nucleotides: TGTGCCACCAGCAGAGATCAGGGGAGCACTGAAGCTTTCTTT. This translates into CATSRDQGSTEAFF.

Only one count was recorded for this clone. One end of the junction varies from germline; a read error may be responsible. This chain joins TRBV7-3 and TRBJ2-7; 10 positions match TRBD2. The CDR3 loop spans 16 amino acids. Germline V gene sequence: CDR1 SGHTA, CDR2 FQGTGA. The CDR3: CASNLTGRAGGYEQYF. The DNA for the CDR3 is TGTGCCAGCAACTTAACCGGCCGAGCGGGAGGGTACGAGCAGTACTTC.

Only a few counts were recorded for this clone. The chain carries TRBV19 and TRBJ2-6; 8 nucleotides align to TRBD1. With V trimmed by 9 bases and J by 6 bases, 4 bases remained unmatched. In germline, CDR1 is LNHDA, CDR2 SQIVND (reference sequence). This CDR3 comprises 13 residues. CDR3 sequence: CASNRGAANVLTF. The DNA for the CDR3 is TGTGCCAGCAACAGGGGGGCGGCCAACGTCCTGACTTTC. Variable domain in full (rest from reference TRBV19 and TRBJ2-6): DGGITQSPKYLFRKEGQNVTLSCEQNLNHDAMYWYRQDPGQGLRLIYYSQIVNDFQKGDIAEGYSVSREKKESFPLTVTSAQKNPTAFYLCASNRGAANVLTFGAGSRLTVL.

This rearrangement joins TRBV7-8 to TRBJ1-2; D is uncertain. V lost 5 bases and J 8 bases, leaving 21 bases between the germline ends. CDR3 length: 15 residues. The germline CDR1 and CDR2 sequences are SGHVS and FQNEAQ. DNA for the CDR3: TGTGCCAGCAGCATCGGCAGGACTAAGCCTAGCGGCTACACCTTC. It codes for CASSIGRTKPSGYTF. The complete variable domain, with remaining parts taken from reference TRBV7-8 and TRBJ1-2, reads GAGVSQSPRYKVAKRGQDVALRCDPISGHVSLFWYQQALGQGPEFLTYFQNEAQLDKSGLPSDRFFAERPEGSVSTLKIQRTQQEDSAVYLCASSIGRTKPSGYTFGSGTRLTVV.

This chain links TRBV29-1 with TRBJ2-1; TRBD1 aligns across 7 bases. Germline V gene sequence: CDR1 SQVTM, CDR2 ANQGSEA. J was trimmed by 4 bases and V by 7 bases; bases with no gene match: 13. The length of the CDR3 is 15 residues. Here the CDR3 DNA reads TGCAGCGCCGCGCACCTGGACAGGACGTACAATGAGCAGTTCTTC. It yields the protein CSAAHLDRTYNEQFF.

This chain joins TRBV6-5 and TRBJ1-1, with TRBD1 matching over 7 bases. The CDR3 consists of 15 residues. CDR1 and CDR2 (germline): MNHEY, SVGAGI. Trimming removed 8 bases from V and 1 base from J; junction bases left unmatched: 10. CDR3: CASRLDRTRNTEAFF. Here the CDR3 DNA reads TGTGCCAGCCGGTTGGACAGGACAAGGAACACTGAAGCTTTCTTT.

The chain uses TRBV6-5 and TRBJ1-1, with TRBD1 matching over 9 bases. Unmatched junction bases numbered 11, after V lost 6 bases and J lost 6 bases. The germline V gene has CDR1 MNHEY and CDR2 SVGAGI. The CDR3 totals 15 residues. The CDR3 DNA reads as TGTGCCAGCAGACGTCCCGGGACAGGGTTGCCTGAAGCTTTCTTT. Its translation: CASRRPGTGLPEAFF.

The chain joins TRBV5-4 to TRBJ2-1, with TRBD2 matching 7 bases. V lost 5 bases, J lost 0 bases, and 5 bases stayed unmatched. The CDR3 consists of 15 residues. CDR1 and CDR2 from the germline V gene are SGHNT and YYREEE (reference sequence). In DNA, the CDR3 is TGTGCCAGCAGTTCCGGGACTATCTCCTACAATGAGCAGTTCTTC. Translated: CASSSGTISYNEQFF. The whole variable domain, filled in from reference TRBV5-4 and TRBJ2-1, reads ETGVTQSPTHLIKTRGQQVTLRCSSQSGHNTVSWYQQALGQGPQFIFQYYREEENGRGNFPPRFSGLQFPNYSSELNVNALELDDSALYLCASSSGTISYNEQFFGPGTRLTVL.

This clone was detected only a few times. J is TRBJ2-7 and V is TRBV6-1; TRBD1 aligns across 9 bases. The V gene end was trimmed by 6 bases and the J gene end by 4 bases; junction bases not matched to a gene: 10. Germline assignment: CDR1 MNHNS and CDR2 SASEGT. The CDR3 is 15 residues long. In DNA, the CDR3 is TGTGCCAGCAGCCATAACAGGGGGCTAAATTACGAGCAGTACTTC. Its translation: CASSHNRGLNYEQYF.

This chain links TRBV5-6 with TRBJ2-2, with 7 bases lining up with TRBD1. The CDR3 sequence is 13 residues long. Germline lookup yields CDR1 SGHDT and CDR2 YYEEEE. After removal of 7 bases from V and 8 bases from J, the junction contained 8 bases not matched to a gene. The DNA of the CDR3 is TGTGCCAGCGTCCCGACAGGGTCGGGGGAGCTGTTTTTT. Its protein product is CASVPTGSGELFF.

J is TRBJ2-1 and V is TRBV6-5, with D uncertain. The germline V gene has CDR1 MNHEY and CDR2 SVGAGI. V lost 5 bases, J lost 3 bases, and 14 bases lay in between. The CDR3 has 15 residues. Written as DNA, the CDR3 is TGTGCCAGCAGTAACCCGAGTATGTACTACAATGAGCAGTTCTTC. It translates to CASSNPSMYYNEQFF.

This sequence joins TRBV27 and TRBJ1-2, with 8 bases matching TRBD1. The CDR3 totals 14 residues. V was pared by 8 bases and J by 2 bases, with 7 bases of the junction left unmatched. The V gene's germline CDR1 is MNHEY and CDR2 SMNVEV (reference sequence). CDR3 DNA sequence: TGTGCCAGCGCCCCAGGGGGCGCAAACTATGGCTACACCTTC. It codes for CASAPGGANYGYTF.

The chain recombines TRBV6-5 with TRBJ2-5, with 9 bases matching TRBD2. V was pared by 7 bases and J by 3 bases, with 9 bases of the junction left unmatched. The CDR3 spans 15 residues. The germline V gene has CDR1 MNHEY and CDR2 SVGAGI. The CDR3 region is CASKSGRFVEETQYF. In nucleotides, the CDR3 is TGTGCCAGCAAGAGCGGGAGGTTTGTGGAAGAGACCCAGTACTTC.

In its sample, this clone was seen a few times. CDR3 coding DNA: TGTGCCAGCAGTGAGGGGCGTCGTATCACTGAAGCTTTCTTT. It codes for CASSEGRRITEAFF. The rearrangement joins TRBV2 to TRBJ1-1; TRBD1 might be the D (5 bases). The CDR3 is made up of 14 amino acids. Between the trimmed V and J ends, which lost 3 bases and 4 bases, there was a span of 12 bases. Per germline, CDR1 SNHLY and CDR2 FYNNEI. Looking up the rest from reference TRBV2 and TRBJ1-1 gives the full variable domain: EPEVTQTPSHQVTQMGQEVILRCVPISNHLYFYWYRQILGQKVEFLVSFYNNEISEKSEIFDDQFSVERPDGSNFTLKIRSTKLEDSAMYFCASSEGRRITEAFFGQGTRLTVV.

This chain connects TRBV19 to TRBJ2-7, with TRBD2 identical over 9 bases. Germline trimming cut 3 bases from V and 1 base from J; bases unmatched to any gene: 4. The CDR3 has 15 residues. Germline V gene lookup returns CDR1 LNHDA and CDR2 SQIVND (reference sequence). The CDR3 bases are TGTGCCAGTAGTATTAAGCGGGAGGCTTCCTACGAGCAGTACTTC. Its translation: CASSIKREASYEQYF.

This clone appeared a few times. V usage is TRBV5-6 and J usage is TRBJ2-5; TRBD1 matches 10 bases. Germline CDR1 is SGHDT and CDR2 is YYEEEE. The CDR3 has 15 residues. The ends lost 5 bases at V and 5 bases at J; junction bases unmatched: 9. This CDR3 reads CASRRQTGGFETQYF. As DNA, the CDR3 is TGTGCCAGCAGGCGTCAGACAGGGGGCTTTGAGACCCAGTACTTC.

CDR3 region: CASSSYSTDTQYF. In DNA form, the CDR3 reads TGTGCCAGCAGCTCCTACAGTACAGATACGCAGTATTTT. V gene TRBV7-9 combines with J gene TRBJ2-3; D is ambiguous. Germline assignment: CDR1 SEHNR and CDR2 FQNEAQ (reference sequence). There are 13 residues in the CDR3. Trimming removed 4 bases at V and 3 bases at J, with 8 bases between.

The V gene is TRBV7-9, the J gene TRBJ1-2, with D uncertain. Germline loops: CDR1 SEHNR, CDR2 FQNEAQ (reference sequence). V lost 5 bases and J lost 7, with 11 bases in between. The CDR3 is 12 amino acids. CDR3 sequence: CASSRSGGGYTF. CDR3 DNA sequence: TGTGCCAGCAGCCGATCGGGAGGTGGCTACACCTTC.

The CDR3 DNA is TGTGCCAGCAGTGAAGGGGGACAGGGAGGTGGCTACACCTTC. Protein product: CASSEGGQGGGYTF. The chain is built from TRBV2 and TRBJ1-2; 9 bases map to TRBD1. Germline CDR1 reads SNHLY; CDR2 reads FYNNEI. The CDR3 is 14 amino acids. V trimming: 1 base; J trimming: 7 bases; junction bases outside the gene matches: 4.

This sequence joins TRBV4-2 and TRBJ2-5, with TRBD2 identical over 14 bases. Germline V gene data show CDR1 as LGHNA and CDR2 as YNFKEQ. The CDR3 covers 16 residues. V lost 3 bases to trimming and J lost 5 bases; unmatched junction nucleotides: 5. The CDR3 loop reads CASSQMTSGREETQYF. The CDR3 bases are TGTGCCAGCAGCCAGATGACTAGCGGGAGGGAGGAGACCCAGTACTTC.

The chain employs TRBV4-1 and TRBJ2-1; TRBD2 is a possible D gene (6 bases). The V end lost 0 bases, the J end lost 0 bases, and 12 bases lay between the germline ends. The CDR3 is 17 amino acids. Germline V lookup: CDR1 MGHRA, CDR2 YSYEKL. The CDR3 region has the DNA TGCGCCAGCAGCCAAGACGCGGGATGGGACTCCTACAATGAGCAGTTCTTC. It specifies CASSQDAGWDSYNEQFF.

J is TRBJ2-7 and V is TRBV6-5; possibly TRBD1 for D (6 bases). The CDR3 runs 16 residues. V lost 0 bases, J lost 4 bases, and 16 bases lay in between. The germline V gene encodes CDR1 MNHEY and CDR2 SVGAGI. The CDR3 bases are TGTGCCAGCAGTTACTCCATGACCGGGACAAAGTACGAGCAGTACTTC. Protein product: CASSYSMTGTKYEQYF.

This chain links TRBV5-1 with TRBJ1-1, with TRBD1 matching 8 bases. The CDR3 has 17 residues. V lost 0 bases, J lost 1 base, and 8 bases stayed unmatched. Looked up from germline, CDR1 is SGHRS and CDR2 is YFSETQ. The CDR3 spells CASSLDGQGNPNTEAFF. The DNA of the CDR3 is TGCGCCAGCAGCTTGGACGGACAGGGAAACCCGAACACTGAAGCTTTCTTT.

The chain has TRBV15 and TRBJ2-7, with 9 bases identical to TRBD1. The V gene end was trimmed by 5 bases and the J gene end by 5 bases; junction bases not matched to a gene: 10. The germline V gene encodes CDR1 LNHNV and CDR2 YYDKDF (reference sequence). CDR3 size: 15 residues. CDR3 nucleotide sequence: TGTGCCACCAGCTTCGCAAGACAGGGGGGGGACGAGCAGTACTTC. Protein: CATSFARQGGDEQYF.

The chain links TRBV5-4 to TRBJ2-7, with D possibly being TRBD1 (6 bases). The CDR3 contains 14 residues. V lost 0 bases, J lost 5 bases, and 12 bases lay in between. CDR1 and CDR2 (germline): SGHNT, YYREEE (reference sequence). For the CDR3, the DNA is TGTGCCAGCAGCTTGGACAGGGTTCGCGACGAGCAGTACTTC. Translated: CASSLDRVRDEQYF.

V and J are TRBV6-1 and TRBJ2-1, with a weak D call TRBD1 (6 bases). The CDR3 totals 15 residues. V was clipped by 1 base and J by 0 bases, with 7 bases between them. Germline assignment: CDR1 MNHNS and CDR2 SASEGT. In DNA, the CDR3 is TGTGCCAGCAGTGAAGGACAGGTCTCCTACAATGAGCAGTTCTTC. Translating it yields CASSEGQVSYNEQFF.

This clone was counted a few times. The chain links TRBV2 to TRBJ1-1; D gene uncertain. CDR3 length equals 11 residues. CDR1 is SNHLY and CDR2 is FYNNEI in the germline V gene. The V end was cut by 0 bases, the J end by 7 bases, with 3 bases between. The CDR3, as DNA: TGTGCCAGCAGTGAAGCCGTTGAAGCTTTCTTT. Translated: CASSEAVEAFF.

The CDR3: CASSIKGGQQETQYF. The CDR3 DNA reads as TGTGCCAGCAGCATCAAGGGGGGACAGCAAGAGACCCAGTACTTC. The chain uses TRBV7-9 and TRBJ2-5; TRBD1 might be the D (7 bases). Germline CDR1 SEHNR, CDR2 FQNEAQ (reference sequence). Trimming took 5 bases from V and 2 from J, leaving 15 bases between them. This CDR3 is built from 15 residues.

The chain employs TRBV7-2 and TRBJ1-1; D remains ambiguous. The ends were cut back, 1 base at V and 1 base at J, with 4 bases in the middle. CDR3 length: 13 residues. CDR1 SGHTA and CDR2 FQGNSA come from the germline V gene. In DNA, the CDR3 is TGTGCCAGCAGCTTAGTCAGGAACACTGAAGCTTTCTTT. Its translation: CASSLVRNTEAFF.

V usage is TRBV7-9 and J usage is TRBJ1-2; no definite D call. The length of the CDR3 is 13 residues. Per germline, CDR1 SEHNR and CDR2 FQNEAQ (reference sequence). The V end was cut by 2 bases, the J end by 7 bases, with 11 bases between. CDR3 sequence: CASSLFPSSGYTF. In nucleotides, the CDR3 is TGTGCCAGCAGCTTATTTCCGAGTAGTGGCTACACCTTC.

The chain uses TRBV5-8 and TRBJ2-1, with TRBD1 matching 10 bases. The CDR3 sequence is 15 residues long. V shed 4 bases and J 7 bases; nucleotides not matched to a gene: 8. Germline V gives CDR1 SGHTS, CDR2 YDEGEE. DNA of the CDR3: TGTGCCAGCAGCCCCGGGACAGGGGTGGTAAATGAGCAGTTCTTC. It is translated as CASSPGTGVVNEQFF.